This paragraph covers one T cell receptor beta chain sequence. Antigen unknown. The CDR3 regions of TCR beta were amplified from RNA transcripts. The HTBI primer set was used in a first-round RT-PCR of the TCR CDR3. TCRdb re-called the multiplex PCR reads through MiXCR, storing one row per CDR3 protein. The sample has about 350,000 distinct CDR3 sequences, 11% to 15% seen once. The data stem from a study of T cells in Graves' hyperthyroidism and ophthalmopathy. This CDR3 spans 14 amino acids. The trim removed 8 bases at V and 8 bases at J, leaving 7 bases unmatched. The study's findings and limits: Blood also carried most thyroid clonotypes expanded above 0.001.

This sequence was found in a woman aged 25 to 45 with Graves' hyperthyroidism. Sequencing was done on a sample of blood. This rearrangement joins TRBV12-3 or TRBV12-4 to TRBJ2-1, with 12 bases that match TRBD2. The CDR3 spells CASRRTSGTHEQFF. The CDR3 DNA follows: TGTGCCAGCCGAAGGACTAGCGGGACCCATGAGCAGTTCTTC.